The clone carrying this TCR beta chain was seen ten or more times. Its matching antigen is unknown. The data derive from a study of glioma-infiltrating T cells. Broader study findings: Above-expected tissue-blood divergence occurred in all gliomas, most in low-grade ones. CDR3 overlap between tissue and blood was very small.

The CDR3 sequence is 14 residues long. V lost 5 bases and J 6 bases, leaving 14 bases between the germline ends. CDR1 is MNHNS, CDR2 SASEGT, per germline. Using RNA template, CDR3s of TCR alpha and beta were amplified with iRepertoire arm-PCR. One-step reverse transcription and amplification started from approximately 100-400 ng of tissue mRNA or PBMC total RNA. TCRdb analysed the multiplex PCR reads with MiXCR anew, one entry per CDR3 protein. The table records over 90,000 distinct CDR3 sequences, 25% to 35% of them present only once. V and J are TRBV6-1 and TRBJ2-1, with D tentatively TRBD1 (5 bases). The TCR comes from a human donor with low-grade glioma or glioblastoma, undergoing nonglioma brain surgery, or in good health (not recorded which). The sequenced material came from glioma tissue, nonneoplastic brain tissue, or PBMCs (not recorded which). The CDR3 coding sequence is TGTGCCAGCAGTTTCGGCAGGGAAGGCAATGAGCAGTTCTTC. Amino acids: CASSFGREGNEQFF.